This T cell receptor beta chain came from a study of cytomegalovirus exposure and HLA in healthy donors. The CDR3 length is 16 residues. The PCR made use of 60 Vbeta and 13 Jbeta primers. Clones were read by immunoSEQ multiplex PCR, and TCRdb kept only the in-frame ones, dropping some. The sample lists about 130,000 clones; approximately 74% were seen once. V usage is TRBV21-1 and J usage is TRBJ1-1. TRBV21-1 is deemed a pseudogene. This receptor was identified in a young man in good health and CMV-seropositive. The specimen was PBMCs. The CDR3 DNA follows: TGTGCCAGCAGCGCACGCCACTACCTCCCTTGGACTGAAGCTTTCTTT. The encoded protein is CASSARHYLPWTEAFF.